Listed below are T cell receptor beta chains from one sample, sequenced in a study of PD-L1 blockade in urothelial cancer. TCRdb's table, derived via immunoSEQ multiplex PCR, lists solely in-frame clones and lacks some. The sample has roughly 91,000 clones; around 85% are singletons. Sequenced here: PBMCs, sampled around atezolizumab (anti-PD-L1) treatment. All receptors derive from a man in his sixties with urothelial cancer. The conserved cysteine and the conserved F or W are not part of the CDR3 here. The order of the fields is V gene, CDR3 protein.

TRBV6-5	ASSYFPGQGYEQY
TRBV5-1	ASSFPADTQY
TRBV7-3	ASSLWGTAQETQY
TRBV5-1	ASSVGQGAEAF
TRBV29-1	SVAGFEEKLF
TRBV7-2	ASSLQGSQPQH
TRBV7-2	ASSLGGLGNEQY
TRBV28	ASSPRQGALSTDTQY
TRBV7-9	ASSFNAGSSYNSPLH
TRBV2	ASRIPGQGWTQY
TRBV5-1	ASSLGTGTPNEAF